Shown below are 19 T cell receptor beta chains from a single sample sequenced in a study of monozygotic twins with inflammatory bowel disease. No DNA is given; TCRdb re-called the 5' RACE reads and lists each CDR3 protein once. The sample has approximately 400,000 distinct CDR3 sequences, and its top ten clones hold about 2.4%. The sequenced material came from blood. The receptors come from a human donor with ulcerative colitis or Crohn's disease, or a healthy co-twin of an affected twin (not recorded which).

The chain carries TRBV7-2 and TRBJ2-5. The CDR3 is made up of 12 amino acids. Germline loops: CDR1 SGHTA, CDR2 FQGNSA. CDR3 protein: CASSLALETQYF.

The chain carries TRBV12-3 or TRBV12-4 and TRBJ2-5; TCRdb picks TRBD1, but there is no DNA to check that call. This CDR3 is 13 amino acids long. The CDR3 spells CASSSHRGETQYF.

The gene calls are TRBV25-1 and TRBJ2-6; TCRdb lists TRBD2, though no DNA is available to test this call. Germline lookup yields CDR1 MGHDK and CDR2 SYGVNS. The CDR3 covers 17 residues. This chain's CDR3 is CASSGASGYSGANVLTF.

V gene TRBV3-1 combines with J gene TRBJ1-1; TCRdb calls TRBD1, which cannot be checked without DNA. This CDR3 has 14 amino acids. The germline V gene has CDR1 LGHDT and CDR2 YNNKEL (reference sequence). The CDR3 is CASRWDSLNTEAFF.

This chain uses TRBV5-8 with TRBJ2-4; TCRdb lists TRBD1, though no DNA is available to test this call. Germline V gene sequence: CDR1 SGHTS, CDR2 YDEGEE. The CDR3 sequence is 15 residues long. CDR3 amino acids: CASSITGVAKNIQYF.

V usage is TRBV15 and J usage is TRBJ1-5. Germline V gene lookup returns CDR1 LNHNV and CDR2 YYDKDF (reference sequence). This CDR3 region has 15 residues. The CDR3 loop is CATSRGREGNQPQHF.

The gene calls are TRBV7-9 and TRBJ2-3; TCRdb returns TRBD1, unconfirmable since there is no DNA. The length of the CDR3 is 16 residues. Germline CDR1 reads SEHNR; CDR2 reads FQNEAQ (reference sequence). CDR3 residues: CASRPTGTASTDTQYF.

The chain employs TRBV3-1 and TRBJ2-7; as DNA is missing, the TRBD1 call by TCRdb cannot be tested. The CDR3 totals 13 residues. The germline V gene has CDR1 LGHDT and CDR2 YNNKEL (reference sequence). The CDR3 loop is CASSQQGTLEQYF.

The CDR3 sequence: CASSVVGANLMNTEAFF. The chain couples TRBV9 to TRBJ1-1; the TCRdb call, TRBD1, lacks DNA for checking. CDR1 is SGDLS, CDR2 YYNGEE, per germline. This CDR3 contains 17 residues.

The chain's CDR3 is CASSHGTSGRREQYF. The chain recombines TRBV5-1 with TRBJ2-7; TCRdb's D call, TRBD2, is unchecked because there is no DNA. Germline CDR1 is SGHRS and CDR2 is YFSETQ. The CDR3 is 15 residues long.

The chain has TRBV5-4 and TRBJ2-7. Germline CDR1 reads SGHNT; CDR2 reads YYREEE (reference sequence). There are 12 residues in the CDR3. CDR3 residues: CASSFYRYEQYF. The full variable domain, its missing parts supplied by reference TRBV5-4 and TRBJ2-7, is ETGVTQSPTHLIKTRGQQVTLRCSSQSGHNTVSWYQQALGQGPQFIFQYYREEENGRGNFPPRFSGLQFPNYSSELNVNALELDDSALYLCASSFYRYEQYFGPGTRLTVT.

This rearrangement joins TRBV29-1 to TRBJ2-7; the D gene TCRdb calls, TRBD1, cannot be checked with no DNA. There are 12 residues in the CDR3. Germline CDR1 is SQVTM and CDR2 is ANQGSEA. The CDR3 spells CSVRWGEGEQYF.

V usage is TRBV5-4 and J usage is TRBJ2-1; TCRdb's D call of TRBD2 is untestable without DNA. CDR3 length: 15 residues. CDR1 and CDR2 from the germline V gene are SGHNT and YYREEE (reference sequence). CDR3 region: CASLPGLGLGNEQFF.

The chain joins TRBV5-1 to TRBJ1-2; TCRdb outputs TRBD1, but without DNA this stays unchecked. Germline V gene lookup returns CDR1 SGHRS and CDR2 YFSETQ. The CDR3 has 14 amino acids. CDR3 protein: CASSPGGGQYGYTF.

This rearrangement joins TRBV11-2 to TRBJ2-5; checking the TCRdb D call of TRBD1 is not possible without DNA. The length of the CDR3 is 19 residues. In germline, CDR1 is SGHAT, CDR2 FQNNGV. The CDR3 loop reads CASSLGIFAGQNPGETQYF.

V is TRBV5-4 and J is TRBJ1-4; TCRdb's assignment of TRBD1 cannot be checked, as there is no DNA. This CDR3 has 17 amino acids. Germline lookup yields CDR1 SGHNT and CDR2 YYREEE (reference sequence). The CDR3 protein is CASSFKGAGSTNEKLFF. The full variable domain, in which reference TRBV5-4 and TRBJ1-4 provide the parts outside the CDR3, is ETGVTQSPTHLIKTRGQQVTLRCSSQSGHNTVSWYQQALGQGPQFIFQYYREEENGRGNFPPRFSGLQFPNYSSELNVNALELDDSALYLCASSFKGAGSTNEKLFFGSGTQLSVL.

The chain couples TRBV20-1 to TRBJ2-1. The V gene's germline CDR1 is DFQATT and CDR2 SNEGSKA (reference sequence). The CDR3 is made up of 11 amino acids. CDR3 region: CSATRLDEQFF.

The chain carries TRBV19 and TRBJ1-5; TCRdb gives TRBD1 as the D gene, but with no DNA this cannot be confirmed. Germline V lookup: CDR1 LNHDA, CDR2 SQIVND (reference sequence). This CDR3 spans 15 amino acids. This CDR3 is CASGTRGASNQPQHF. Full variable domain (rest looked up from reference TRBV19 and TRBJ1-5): DGGITQSPKYLFRKEGQNVTLSCEQNLNHDAMYWYRQDPGQGLRLIYYSQIVNDFQKGDIAEGYSVSREKKESFPLTVTSAQKNPTAFYLCASGTRGASNQPQHFGDGTRLSIL.

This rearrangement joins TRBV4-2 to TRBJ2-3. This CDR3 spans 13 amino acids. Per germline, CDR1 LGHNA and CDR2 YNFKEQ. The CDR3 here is CASSQEYRDTQFF.